These 25 T cell receptor beta chains were sequenced from one sample in a study of T cell repertoires in cytomegalovirus infection. What these receptors recognize is not known. TCRdb re-called the reads through MiXCR, storing one row per CDR3 protein. This sample yields hundreds of thousands of distinct CDR3 sequences, of which roughly 42% are seen a single time; around 44% belongs to the top ten. The material was cultured PBMCs, obtained from culture after CMV antigen stimulation. These receptors all come from a human donor in good health (CMV status not recorded). Some clones in this sample may be carry-over from other donors' samples.

This clonotype was seen only a few times. The chain carries TRBV7-9 and TRBJ2-3; 8 nucleotides match TRBD2. The CDR3 is 17 residues long. In germline, CDR1 is SEHNR, CDR2 FQNEAQ (reference sequence). V lost 4 bases to trimming and J lost 1 base; unmatched junction nucleotides: 10. The CDR3 spells CASSSLSGKGGTDTQYF. The CDR3, as DNA: TGTGCCAGCAGCTCCCTTAGCGGGAAGGGGGGCACAGATACGCAGTATTTT.

In this sample, this clonotype turned up a few times. This rearrangement joins TRBV10-3 to TRBJ2-5; no definite D call. V was cut by 2 bases and J by 2 bases, with 12 bases left in between. The germline CDR1 and CDR2 sequences are ENHRY and SYGVKD. The CDR3 totals 15 residues. The DNA for the CDR3 is TGTGCCATCAGTGAGCCCGGGCAGGCTCAAGAGACCCAGTACTTC. This codes for CAISEPGQAQETQYF.

This clonotype was picked up a small number of times. The V call is TRBV7-9, the J call TRBJ2-3; maybe TRBD2 (5 bases). Trimming removed 5 bases at V and 3 bases at J, with 12 bases between. The CDR3 is 14 amino acids. Per germline, CDR1 SEHNR and CDR2 FQNEAQ (reference sequence). The CDR3 DNA reads TGTGCCAGCAGCCCGCGAACTAGGACAGATACGCAGTATTTT. This codes for CASSPRTRTDTQYF.

This clonotype was seen only a few times. The rearrangement links TRBV7-2 to TRBJ2-1; possible D gene TRBD2, 7 bases. The CDR3 loop spans 16 amino acids. The V and J ends lost 0 bases and 6 bases respectively, with 15 bases between them. Looked up from germline, CDR1 is SGHTA and CDR2 is FQGNSA. CDR3 amino acids: CASSLAGGTTRNEQFF. The CDR3 DNA reads TGTGCCAGCAGCTTAGCGGGGGGGACAACGCGCAATGAGCAGTTCTTC.

V is TRBV11-3 and J is TRBJ2-2; the D gene is possibly TRBD2 (5 bases). The germline V and J ends were trimmed by 1 base and 6 bases, with 9 bases remaining between them. Looked up from germline, CDR1 is SGHNT and CDR2 is YENEEA. This CDR3 spans 14 amino acids. The CDR3 loop is CASSLVASSGELFF. The CDR3 nucleotides read TGTGCCAGCAGCTTAGTGGCTAGCTCCGGGGAGCTGTTTTTT.

This clonotype was counted only a few times. This rearrangement joins TRBV12-3 or TRBV12-4 to TRBJ2-3, with a tentative D call TRBD1 (6 bases). V lost 2 bases and J lost 5, with 11 bases in between. This CDR3 has 14 amino acids. CDR3 loop: CASSLSEGVDTQYF. The CDR3 DNA sequence: TGTGCCAGCAGTTTAAGCGAGGGGGTAGATACGCAGTATTTT.

The sample holds many counts of this clonotype. The CDR3 loop reads CASSLGRNLYGYTF. The CDR3 nucleotides are TGTGCCAGCAGCTTAGGACGGAACCTCTATGGCTACACCTTC. This chain uses TRBV7-8 with TRBJ1-2; D remains ambiguous. CDR1 is SGHVS and CDR2 is FQNEAQ in the germline V gene. There are 14 residues in the CDR3. Trimming removed 1 base from V and 4 bases from J, with 10 bases in between. Based on the CDR3 plus reference TRBV7-8 and TRBJ1-2, the full variable domain is GAGVSQSPRYKVAKRGQDVALRCDPISGHVSLFWYQQALGQGPEFLTYFQNEAQLDKSGLPSDRFFAERPEGSVSTLKIQRTQQEDSAVYLCASSLGRNLYGYTFGSGTRLTVV.

This sequence joins TRBV20-1 and TRBJ2-2; D may be TRBD1 (5 bases). Germline CDR1 and CDR2: DFQATT and SNEGSKA (reference sequence). Trimming removed 3 bases from V and 1 base from J, with 9 bases in between. This CDR3 spans 14 amino acids. CDR3 residues: CSASGAKNTGELFF. CDR3 DNA: TGCAGTGCTAGTGGGGCGAAGAACACCGGGGAGCTGTTTTTT.

The J gene is TRBJ1-1, the V gene TRBV7-2, with D unclear. Trimming took 1 base from V and 0 from J, leaving 9 bases between them. The germline V gene has CDR1 SGHTA and CDR2 FQGNSA. CDR3 length: 15 residues. The CDR3 loop is CASSLGASMNTEAFF. In nucleotides, the CDR3 is TGTGCCAGCAGCTTAGGAGCCAGCATGAACACTGAAGCTTTCTTT.

A few counts support this clonotype. V and J are TRBV11-2 and TRBJ2-1, with a tentative D call TRBD1 (5 bases). V lost 1 base and J lost 0, with 10 bases in between. The germline gives CDR1 SGHAT, CDR2 FQNNGV. The CDR3 has 16 residues. Here the CDR3 DNA reads TGTGCCAGCAGCTTAGGGGGCTGGGTCTCCTACAATGAGCAGTTCTTC. Amino acid sequence: CASSLGGWVSYNEQFF.

The V gene is TRBV20-1, the J gene TRBJ2-2; no clear D gene. The CDR3 extends over 13 amino acids. Germline lookup yields CDR1 DFQATT and CDR2 SNEGSKA (reference sequence). The V end lost 3 bases, the J end lost 1 base, and 6 bases lay between the germline ends. CDR3 protein: CSARHLNTGELFF. The DNA for the CDR3 is TGCAGTGCTAGGCACCTGAACACCGGGGAGCTGTTTTTT.

This sequence joins TRBV20-1 and TRBJ2-7, with 9 bases lining up with TRBD1. Germline CDR1 is DFQATT and CDR2 is SNEGSKA (reference sequence). This CDR3 has 14 residues. J was trimmed by 0 bases and V by 6 bases; bases with no gene match: 6. The CDR3 sequence: CSAPRDRDSYEQYF. DNA for the CDR3: TGCAGTGCGCCTCGGGACAGGGACTCCTACGAGCAGTACTTC.

The rearrangement uses TRBV5-4 and TRBJ2-3, with a possible D match to TRBD2 (5 bases). Trimming took 1 base from V and 4 from J, leaving 16 bases between them. Germline CDR1 and CDR2: SGHNT and YYREEE (reference sequence). The length of the CDR3 is 16 residues. The CDR3 loop reads CASSLLVGARADTQYF. The CDR3 nucleotides are TGTGCCAGCAGCTTGCTTGTGGGAGCAAGGGCAGATACGCAGTATTTT. Variable domain in full (rest from reference TRBV5-4 and TRBJ2-3): ETGVTQSPTHLIKTRGQQVTLRCSSQSGHNTVSWYQQALGQGPQFIFQYYREEENGRGNFPPRFSGLQFPNYSSELNVNALELDDSALYLCASSLLVGARADTQYFGPGTRLTVL.

The chain couples TRBV6-2 or TRBV6-3 to TRBJ1-1; D is ambiguous. Germline values: CDR1 MNHEY, CDR2 SVGEGT. The CDR3 extends over 13 amino acids. The V and J ends lost 0 bases and 10 bases respectively, with 12 bases between them. The CDR3 DNA reads as TGTGCCAGCAGTTACTCAGGGATTGGTCGAGCTTTCTTT. It translates to CASSYSGIGRAFF.

The chain employs TRBV10-3 and TRBJ2-5; D unresolved. CDR1 and CDR2 (germline): ENHRY, SYGVKD. Deletions cut 6 bases from V and 1 base from J, with 9 bases between. The CDR3 runs to 13 residues. As DNA, the CDR3 is TGTGCCATCAGAGGGCTAACCCAAGAGACCCAGTACTTC. This translates into CAIRGLTQETQYF.

This chain links TRBV18 with TRBJ2-7; unclear D gene. Germline CDR1 KGHSH, CDR2 LQKENI. The CDR3 consists of 14 residues. V was trimmed by 6 bases and J by 6 bases, leaving 18 bases between them. The CDR3 here is CASSPTSQGGEQYF. The CDR3 DNA reads TGTGCCAGCTCCCCCACAAGCCAAGGTGGCGAGCAGTACTTC.

This chain connects TRBV28 to TRBJ2-5; possibly TRBD2 for D (6 bases). The CDR3 is 14 residues long. V was cut by 6 bases and J by 5 bases, with 16 bases left in between. Per germline, CDR1 MDHEN and CDR2 SYDVKM. The chain's CDR3 is CASSDWQAGETQYF. Here the CDR3 DNA reads TGTGCCAGCAGCGACTGGCAGGCGGGGGAGACCCAGTACTTC.

The CDR3 sequence: CASSLVVGNNQPQHF. The CDR3 DNA reads as TGTGCCAGCAGCTTAGTTGTGGGAAACAATCAGCCCCAGCATTTT. V usage is TRBV7-8 and J usage is TRBJ1-5; no firm D call. CDR3 length: 15 amino acids. Germline V lookup: CDR1 SGHVS, CDR2 FQNEAQ. V gave up 1 base and J gave up 3 bases, with 10 bases separating them.

The chain has TRBV9 and TRBJ2-2, with unresolved D. With 3 bases removed from V and 8 bases from J, the gap between germline ends came to 5 bases. Per germline, CDR1 SGDLS and CDR2 YYNGEE. The CDR3 contains 11 residues. CDR3 DNA: TGTGCCAGCAGCGCGTCAGGGGAGCTGTTTTTT. The encoded protein is CASSASGELFF.

This clonotype was found a few times. This chain joins TRBV4-3 and TRBJ2-3, with 7 nucleotides matching TRBD1. V lost 2 bases and J lost 5; bases outside the gene matches: 10. There are 16 residues in the CDR3. CDR1 and CDR2 (germline): LGHNA, YSLEER. CDR3 sequence reads: CASSQKTGEVGDTQYF. Here the CDR3 DNA reads TGCGCCAGCAGCCAAAAAACAGGGGAAGTGGGAGATACGCAGTATTTT.

The chain has TRBV11-3 and TRBJ2-1; 11 bases agree with TRBD2. The germline gives CDR1 SGHNT, CDR2 YENEEA. After removal of 5 bases from V and 4 bases from J, the junction contained 7 bases not matched to a gene. CDR3 size: 16 residues. This chain's CDR3 is CASSKQLAGEYNEQFF. In DNA, the CDR3 is TGTGCCAGCAGCAAACAACTAGCGGGAGAGTACAATGAGCAGTTCTTC. The entire variable domain, with the rest obtained from reference TRBV11-3 and TRBJ2-1, is as follows: EAGVVQSPRYKIIEKKQPVAFWCNPISGHNTLYWYLQNLGQGPELLIRYENEEAVDDSQLPKDRFSAERLKGVDSTLKIQPAELGDSAVYLCASSKQLAGEYNEQFFGPGTRLTVL.

This clonotype was counted a few times. The rearrangement uses TRBV10-3 and TRBJ2-1, with 9 bases lining up with TRBD2. The germline CDR1 and CDR2 sequences are ENHRY and SYGVKD. The CDR3 sequence is 16 residues long. V shed 0 bases and J 15 bases; nucleotides not matched to a gene: 15. This chain's CDR3 is CAISESEGREGPARFF. In nucleotides, the CDR3 is TGTGCCATCAGTGAGTCGGAAGGGCGGGAGGGCCCCGCGCGGTTCTTC.

This clonotype was seen only a few times. V usage is TRBV7-2 and J usage is TRBJ2-1; 8 bases map to TRBD2. Germline loops: CDR1 SGHTA, CDR2 FQGNSA. Trimming removed 5 bases from V and 3 bases from J; junction bases left unmatched: 9. This CDR3 comprises 16 residues. CDR3 amino acids: CASSRSRGGGYNEQFF. DNA for the CDR3: TGTGCCAGCAGCAGGAGTCGGGGGGGTGGCTACAATGAGCAGTTCTTC.

The chain has TRBV4-3 and TRBJ2-2; D remains unclear. CDR3 length: 15 residues. CDR1 and CDR2 (germline): LGHNA, YSLEER. Trimming removed 4 bases at V and 0 bases at J, with 9 bases between. The CDR3 coding sequence is TGCGCCAGCAGCCGAGGAGTTCCGAACACCGGGGAGCTGTTTTTT. Protein sequence: CASSRGVPNTGELFF.

V is TRBV11-2 and J is TRBJ1-4; unclear D gene. CDR3 size: 15 residues. Germline V lookup: CDR1 SGHAT, CDR2 FQNNGV. Trimming left V 1 base short and J 3 bases short, with 9 bases between. CDR3 nucleotides: TGTGCCAGCAGCTTAGCTGGCCAGCCTAATGAAAAACTGTTTTTT. Translation: CASSLAGQPNEKLFF.